The clone carrying this T cell receptor (beta chain) was detected a few times. TCRdb analysed the 5' RACE reads with MiXCR anew, one entry per CDR3 protein. The table lists about 250,000 distinct CDR3 sequences, over 30% of them singletons, with around 4.5% in the top ten. The record originates from a study of CD8 T cells in ankylosing spondylitis. The V gene end was trimmed by 6 bases and the J gene end by 1 base; junction bases not matched to a gene: 4. CDR3 length: 14 residues. Germline CDR1 is KGHDR and CDR2 is SFDVKD. This receptor was taken from a male donor with ankylosing spondylitis or in good health (not recorded which). This rearrangement joins TRBV24-1 to TRBJ2-7; 8 bases map to TRBD1. Sequencing used blood, either unsorted or a sorted T cell fraction (not recorded which). This CDR3 reads CATSPRQGSYEQYF. DNA of the CDR3: TGTGCCACCAGTCCGAGACAGGGGTCCTACGAGCAGTACTTC.